Sequencing of this T cell receptor (beta chain) was carried out in a study of Graves' ophthalmopathy and Graves' hyperthyroidism. Study-wide context: Before any treatment, peripheral blood was taken at the initial diagnosis.

Uncontrolled infections, pregnancy, lactation or other autoimmune diseases led to patient exclusion. RNA transcripts served as template for amplifying TCR beta CDR3 sequences. The first round was an RT-PCR with HTBI primers, and the second round was a multiplex PCR. From the multiplex PCR reads, TCRdb called clonotypes with MiXCR, one entry per CDR3 protein. The table includes 650,000 to 800,000 distinct CDR3 sequences, about two fifths detected once. This clonotype was observed many times. Trimming shortened V by 0 bases and J by 5 bases, and 16 bases separated the two germline ends. In germline, CDR1 is DFQATT, CDR2 SNEGSKA (reference sequence). This CDR3 is built from 15 residues.

This chain connects TRBV20-1 to TRBJ1-1; no clear D. The TCR was taken from an adult man with Graves' ophthalmopathy. Sequencing input: peripheral blood. The chain's CDR3 is CSARDVRTSGTEAFF. CDR3 bases: TGCAGTGCTAGAGATGTCAGGACGAGTGGTACTGAAGCTTTCTTT.